The 6 T cell receptor beta chains presented below share a single source sample, sequenced in a study of cytomegalovirus exposure and HLA in healthy donors. Using immunoSEQ multiplex PCR, the repertoire was profiled, and TCRdb retains in-frame clones only, with some absent. The sample has about 200,000 clones, roughly 81% seen once. Sequenced material: PBMCs. These receptor sequences come from a woman in her 30s in good health and CMV-seronegative.

The chain joins TRBV2 to TRBJ1-2; 8 nucleotides align to TRBD1. Germline V gene sequence: CDR1 SNHLY, CDR2 FYNNEI. The CDR3 covers 12 residues. Unmatched junction bases numbered 7, after V lost 8 bases and J lost 8 bases. CDR3 amino acids: CASSQGERGYTF. The CDR3 bases are TGTGCCAGCTCACAGGGGGAGCGAGGCTACACCTTC.

The chain's CDR3 is CASSLTGVNQPQHF. CDR3 DNA sequence: TGTGCCAGCAGCTTAACAGGGGTGAATCAGCCCCAGCATTTT. The chain uses TRBV11-2 and TRBJ1-5; 7 bases are shared with TRBD1. Germline assignment: CDR1 SGHAT and CDR2 FQNNGV. The CDR3 consists of 14 residues. The junction had 2 bases not matched to a gene; V was cut back by 2 bases and J by 4 bases.

The chain employs TRBV27 and TRBJ2-7; 9 bases are a match to TRBD2. Germline-derived CDR1 and CDR2 are MNHEY and SMNVEV (reference sequence). The CDR3 loop spans 19 amino acids. The J segment lost 1 base and the V segment lost 5 bases, leaving 18 bases of the junction unmatched. The CDR3 coding sequence is TGTGCCAGCAGTGACGGGGGAATACGGCTAGCGGGACTATCCTACGAGCAGTACTTC. This codes for CASSDGGIRLAGLSYEQYF.

V is TRBV7-7 and J is TRBJ2-2; 11 bases agree with TRBD2. The germline V gene has CDR1 SSHAT and CDR2 FNYEAQ (reference sequence). Unmatched junction bases numbered 5, after V lost 3 bases and J lost 5 bases. The CDR3 has 16 amino acids. The chain's CDR3 is CASSLTSGTRTGELFF. CDR3 coding DNA: TGTGCCAGCAGCTTGACTAGCGGGACTAGAACCGGGGAGCTGTTTTTT.

The chain joins TRBV4-1 to TRBJ2-2; D unclear. The germline gives CDR1 MGHRA, CDR2 YSYEKL. This CDR3 has 15 amino acids. V was trimmed by 3 bases and J by 5 bases, leaving 13 bases between them. CDR3 nucleotides: TGCGCCAGCAGCCATGGATCCAGCAGGACCGGGGAGCTGTTTTTT. As protein: CASSHGSSRTGELFF.

The chain employs TRBV6-4 and TRBJ2-2; D is ambiguous. The CDR3 has 13 residues. From germline, CDR1 is MRHNA and CDR2 SNTAGT. Trimming removed 5 bases at V and 7 bases at J, with 11 bases between. For the CDR3, the DNA is TGTGCCAGCAGTCAAGACATTCACGGGGAGCTGTTTTTT. This translates into CASSQDIHGELFF.